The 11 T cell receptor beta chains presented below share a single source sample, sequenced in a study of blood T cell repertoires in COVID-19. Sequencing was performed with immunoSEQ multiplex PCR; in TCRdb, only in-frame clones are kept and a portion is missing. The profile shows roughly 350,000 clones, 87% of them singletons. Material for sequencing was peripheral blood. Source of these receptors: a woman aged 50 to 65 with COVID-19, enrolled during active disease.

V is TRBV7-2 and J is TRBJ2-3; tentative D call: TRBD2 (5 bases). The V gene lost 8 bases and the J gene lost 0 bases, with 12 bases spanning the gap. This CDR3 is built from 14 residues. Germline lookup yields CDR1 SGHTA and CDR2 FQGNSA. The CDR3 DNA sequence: TGTGCCAGCGTACCCGGACTCAGCACAGATACGCAGTATTTT. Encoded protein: CASVPGLSTDTQYF.

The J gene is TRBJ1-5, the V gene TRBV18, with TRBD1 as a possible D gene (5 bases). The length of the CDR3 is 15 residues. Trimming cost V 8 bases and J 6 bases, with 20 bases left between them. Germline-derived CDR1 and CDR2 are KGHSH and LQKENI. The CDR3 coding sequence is TGTGCCAGCGCCCCGATAGGGCAGGGCGGTCAGCCCCAGCATTTT. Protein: CASAPIGQGGQPQHF.

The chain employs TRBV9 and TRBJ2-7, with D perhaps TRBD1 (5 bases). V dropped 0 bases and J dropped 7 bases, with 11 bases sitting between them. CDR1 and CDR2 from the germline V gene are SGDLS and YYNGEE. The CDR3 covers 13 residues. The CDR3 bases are TGTGCCAGCAGCGTAGAAGGGGTTAGAGAGCAGTACTTC. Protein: CASSVEGVREQYF.

CDR3 nucleotides: TGTGCCAGCAGCTTAGAAGGCGGCTTCAACATTCAGTACTTC. As protein: CASSLEGGFNIQYF. The J gene is TRBJ2-4, the V gene TRBV11-3; D ambiguous. Germline assignment: CDR1 SGHNT and CDR2 YENEEA. The CDR3 runs 14 residues. V was clipped by 0 bases and J by 7 bases, with 10 bases between them.

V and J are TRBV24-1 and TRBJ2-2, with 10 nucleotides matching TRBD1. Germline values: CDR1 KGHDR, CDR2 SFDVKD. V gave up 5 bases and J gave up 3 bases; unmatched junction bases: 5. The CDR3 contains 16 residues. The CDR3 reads CATSGRQGADTGELFF. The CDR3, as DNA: TGTGCCACCAGTGGCCGACAGGGGGCTGACACCGGGGAGCTGTTTTTT.

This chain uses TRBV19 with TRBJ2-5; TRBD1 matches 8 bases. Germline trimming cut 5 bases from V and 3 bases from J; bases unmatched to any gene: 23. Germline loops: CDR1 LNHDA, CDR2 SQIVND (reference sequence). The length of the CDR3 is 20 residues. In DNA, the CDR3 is TGTGCCAGTAGTCCGGCCCCTGCAGGGGGCGGTTCTGGTCGTAAAGAGACCCAGTACTTC. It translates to CASSPAPAGGGSGRKETQYF.

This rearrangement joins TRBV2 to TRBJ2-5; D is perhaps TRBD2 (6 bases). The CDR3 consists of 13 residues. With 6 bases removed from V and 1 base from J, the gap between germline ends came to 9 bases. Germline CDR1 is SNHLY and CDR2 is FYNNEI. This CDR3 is CASRGGPQETQYF. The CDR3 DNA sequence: TGTGCCAGCAGGGGGGGTCCCCAAGAGACCCAGTACTTC.

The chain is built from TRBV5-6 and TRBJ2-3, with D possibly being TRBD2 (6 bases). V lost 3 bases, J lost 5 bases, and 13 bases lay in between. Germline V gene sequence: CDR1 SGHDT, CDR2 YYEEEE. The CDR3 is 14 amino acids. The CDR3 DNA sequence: TGTGCCAGCAGCTACCGGGACTCAATAGATACGCAGTATTTT. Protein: CASSYRDSIDTQYF.

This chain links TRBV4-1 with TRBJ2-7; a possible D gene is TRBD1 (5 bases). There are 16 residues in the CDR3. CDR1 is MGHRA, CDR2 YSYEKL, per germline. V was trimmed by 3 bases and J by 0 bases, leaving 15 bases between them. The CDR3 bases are TGCGCCAGCAGCCACGACGATGGGGCCAGCTCCTACGAGCAGTACTTC. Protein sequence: CASSHDDGASSYEQYF.

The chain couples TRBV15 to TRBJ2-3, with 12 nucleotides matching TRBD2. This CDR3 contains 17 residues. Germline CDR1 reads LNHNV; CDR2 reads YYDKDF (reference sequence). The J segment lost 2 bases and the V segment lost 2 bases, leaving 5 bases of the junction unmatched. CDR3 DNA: TGTGCCACCAGCAGAACTGGACTAGCGGGATACACAGATACGCAGTATTTT. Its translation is CATSRTGLAGYTDTQYF.

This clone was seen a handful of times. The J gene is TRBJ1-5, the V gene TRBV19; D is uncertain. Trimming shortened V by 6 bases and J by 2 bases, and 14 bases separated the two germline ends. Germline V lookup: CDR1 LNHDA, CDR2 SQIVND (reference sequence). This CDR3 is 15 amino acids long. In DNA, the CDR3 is TGTGCCAGTAGACAACCGAGGGCGGGCAATCAGCCCCAGCATTTT. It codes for CASRQPRAGNQPQHF.